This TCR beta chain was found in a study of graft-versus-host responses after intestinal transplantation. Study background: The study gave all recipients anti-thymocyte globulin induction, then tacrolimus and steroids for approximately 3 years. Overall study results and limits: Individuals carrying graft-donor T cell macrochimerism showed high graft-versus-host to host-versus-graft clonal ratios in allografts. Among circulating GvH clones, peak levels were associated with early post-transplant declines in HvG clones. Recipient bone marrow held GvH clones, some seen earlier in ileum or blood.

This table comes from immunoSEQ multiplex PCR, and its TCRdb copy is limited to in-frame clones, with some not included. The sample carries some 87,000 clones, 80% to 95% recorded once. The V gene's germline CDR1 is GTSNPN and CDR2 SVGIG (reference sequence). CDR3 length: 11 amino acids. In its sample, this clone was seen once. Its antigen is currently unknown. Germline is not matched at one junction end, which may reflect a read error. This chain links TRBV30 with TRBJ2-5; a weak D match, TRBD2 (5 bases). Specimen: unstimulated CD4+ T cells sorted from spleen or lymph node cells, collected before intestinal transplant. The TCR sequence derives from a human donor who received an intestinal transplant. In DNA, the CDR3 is TGTGCGTGGAGGCTCCAAGAGACCCAGTACTTC. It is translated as CAWRLQETQYF.